The clone carrying this T cell receptor beta chain was detected ten times or more. Its antigen is not identified. This sample stems from a study of response to subunit inactivated influenza vaccine. Trimming took 6 bases from V and 3 from J; bases not matched to a gene: 4. Germline values: CDR1 SNHLY, CDR2 FYNNEI. This CDR3 is built from 13 residues. TCRdb fed the RT-PCR reads into MiXCR, producing one record per CDR3 protein. The repertoire holds about 240,000 distinct CDR3 sequences, with 10% to 15% as singletons. Study-level results: Few additional T cells are recruited per seasonal influenza vaccination, authors suggested.

The chain is built from TRBV2 and TRBJ2-5; 7 positions match TRBD1. The source was non-naive T cells sorted from PBMCs, collected about 14 days before vaccination. This receptor was obtained from a man aged 45-65 years who received an inactivated influenza vaccine. The CDR3 bases are TGTGCCAGCAGCCGAACAGGGGAAGAGACCCAGTACTTC. Protein sequence: CASSRTGEETQYF.